The 30 T cell receptor beta chains below were found in one sample sequenced in a study of early T cells in non-severe SARS-CoV-2 infection. TCRdb re-analysed the 5' RACE reads in MiXCR, keeping a single row per CDR3 protein. The sample has 60,000 or so distinct CDR3 sequences, around 14% seen once. Sequencing used whole blood, obtained at baseline. The receptor set was obtained from an adult who was a healthcare worker with PCR-confirmed SARS-CoV-2 infection or an uninfected control (not recorded which).

The sample holds a few counts of this clonotype. A junction boundary mismatches the germline segment, possibly from a read error. V and J are TRBV9 and TRBJ2-1, with D possibly matching TRBD2 (6 bases). The germline V gene encodes CDR1 SGDLS and CDR2 YYNGEE. This CDR3 is built from 17 residues. The CDR3 region is CASSVGDSSSSYDEQFF. The DNA for the CDR3 is TGTGCCAGCAGCGTAGGGGACTCCTCGAGCTCCTACGATGAGCAGTTCTTC.

This clonotype has at least ten counts. The gene calls are TRBV28 and TRBJ2-7; D ambiguous. Trimming pared 6 bases from V and 6 bases from J, leaving 9 bases between. In germline, CDR1 is MDHEN, CDR2 SYDVKM. The CDR3 extends over 11 amino acids. The CDR3 sequence is CASSRTPEQYF. The CDR3 region has the DNA TGTGCCAGCAGCAGGACCCCCGAGCAGTACTTC.

This chain links TRBV29-1 with TRBJ2-3; 9 nucleotides match TRBD1. Germline assignment: CDR1 SQVTM and CDR2 ANQGSEA. The CDR3 is 15 residues long. The trim removed 6 bases at V and 1 base at J, leaving 8 bases unmatched. For the CDR3, the DNA is TGCAGCGTATCAGACAGGGGGTATCGCACAGATACGCAGTATTTT. This encodes CSVSDRGYRTDTQYF.

This clonotype has a handful of counts. The chain is built from TRBV11-2 and TRBJ2-3; perhaps D is TRBD1 or TRBD2 (5 bases each). The CDR3 spans 16 residues. Germline CDR1 and CDR2: SGHAT and FQNNGV. The germline V and J ends were trimmed by 5 bases and 0 bases, with 15 bases remaining between them. As DNA, the CDR3 is TGTGCCAGCAGCACCTCAGCAGGGACCAGCACAGATACGCAGTATTTT. This codes for CASSTSAGTSTDTQYF.

This clonotype came up a few times. The chain has TRBV10-1 and TRBJ1-1, with 7 bases aligning to TRBD1. CDR3 length equals 13 residues. Germline assignment: CDR1 WNHNN and CDR2 SYGVQD (reference sequence). Unmatched junction bases numbered 8, after V lost 5 bases and J lost 8 bases. The DNA of the CDR3 is TGCGCCAGCAGTCACTTGGGACAGCCCGAAGCTTTCTTT. Its translation: CASSHLGQPEAFF.

This clonotype was counted a few times. V and J are TRBV5-1 and TRBJ1-5, with TRBD1 matching 7 bases. The junction had 8 bases not matched to a gene; V was cut back by 4 bases and J by 4 bases. The CDR3 contains 15 residues. Germline V gene sequence: CDR1 SGHRS, CDR2 YFSETQ. The CDR3 sequence is CASSPGQNLNQPQHF. CDR3 coding DNA: TGCGCCAGCAGCCCGGGACAGAATTTGAATCAGCCCCAGCATTTT.

This clonotype was detected many times. The rearrangement uses TRBV20-1 and TRBJ1-5, with D possibly matching TRBD1 (5 bases). The V and J ends lost 4 bases and 5 bases respectively, with 12 bases between them. Germline V gene data show CDR1 as DFQATT and CDR2 as SNEGSKA (reference sequence). The CDR3 has 13 amino acids. The CDR3 DNA sequence: TGCAGTGCTACTCTTGCGGGGGATCAGCCCCAGCATTTT. This encodes CSATLAGDQPQHF.

This clonotype was counted at least ten times. V usage is TRBV2 and J usage is TRBJ2-5; 9 bases are shared with TRBD1. The CDR3 is 14 amino acids. Trimming took 7 bases from V and 4 from J; bases not matched to a gene: 7. Germline values: CDR1 SNHLY, CDR2 FYNNEI. CDR3 residues: CASNRHRGPETQYF. For the CDR3, the DNA is TGTGCCAGCAATCGTCACAGGGGGCCAGAGACCCAGTACTTC.

V and J are TRBV12-3 or TRBV12-4 and TRBJ2-1; possibly TRBD2 for D (5 bases). The CDR3 runs 15 residues. Trimming took 6 bases from V and 0 from J, leaving 12 bases between them. The CDR3 nucleotides are TGTGCCAGCAGACGTCTGGGGAGCTCCTACAATGAGCAGTTCTTC. It translates to CASRRLGSSYNEQFF.

This chain links TRBV5-1 with TRBJ1-4; D unclear. The CDR3 extends over 14 amino acids. V lost 5 bases and J lost 2, with 10 bases in between. Germline CDR1 reads SGHRS; CDR2 reads YFSETQ. The CDR3 bases are TGCGCCAGCAGGCCGGACGGTACTAATGAAAAACTGTTTTTT. Translating it yields CASRPDGTNEKLFF.

At least ten counts were recorded for this clonotype. CDR3 bases: TGTGCCAGCAGACGTGGTAGCCAGGTCGGCACAGATACGCAGTATTTT. Translation gives CASRRGSQVGTDTQYF. The V gene is TRBV5-4, the J gene TRBJ2-3; D remains unclear. Trimming removed 5 bases at V and 1 base at J, with 17 bases between. The CDR3 has 16 residues. Germline V gene sequence: CDR1 SGHNT, CDR2 YYREEE (reference sequence).

This sequence joins TRBV29-1 and TRBJ1-1; D not resolved. Germline CDR1 reads SQVTM; CDR2 reads ANQGSEA. The CDR3 is made up of 12 amino acids. V was shortened by 6 bases and J by 5 bases, with 13 bases between the two germline ends. CDR3 amino acids: CSVTYGGTEAFF. CDR3 bases: TGCAGCGTGACTTACGGAGGAACTGAAGCTTTCTTT.

The V gene is TRBV5-4, the J gene TRBJ1-1, with a tentative D call TRBD1 (5 bases). The V end lost 2 bases, the J end lost 1 base, and 6 bases lay between the germline ends. The CDR3 has 13 residues. Germline loops: CDR1 SGHNT, CDR2 YYREEE (reference sequence). Here the CDR3 reads CASSFDRNTEAFF. CDR3 in DNA: TGTGCCAGCAGCTTCGACAGGAACACTGAAGCTTTCTTT.

This clonotype was observed many times. The rearrangement joins TRBV12-3 or TRBV12-4 to TRBJ1-4; D is unresolved. CDR3 length equals 14 residues. V lost 3 bases and J lost 3, with 8 bases in between. The CDR3 DNA follows: TGTGCCAGCAGTTTTCAAGGACCTAATGAAAAACTGTTTTTT. It encodes CASSFQGPNEKLFF.

The chain couples TRBV7-9 to TRBJ1-2; D is possibly TRBD1 (6 bases). Germline V CDR1 and CDR2: SEHNR, FQNEAQ (reference sequence). Trimming removed 8 bases from V and 0 bases from J, with 10 bases in between. The CDR3 is 13 amino acids. The CDR3 bases are TGTGCCAGCCTGGGACACCCTAACTATGGCTACACCTTC. Protein: CASLGHPNYGYTF.

This clonotype was seen only a few times. The chain combines TRBV12-3 or TRBV12-4 with TRBJ1-4; weak D call: TRBD1 (5 bases). V was trimmed by 8 bases and J by 0 bases, leaving 13 bases between them. CDR3 size: 15 residues. The CDR3 loop reads CASRARAATNEKLFF. CDR3 bases: TGTGCCAGCCGCGCCAGGGCAGCAACTAATGAAAAACTGTTTTTT.

The V and J genes are TRBV10-3 and TRBJ2-5, with 8 bases aligning to TRBD1. The CDR3 length is 14 residues. V shed 10 bases and J 1 base; nucleotides not matched to a gene: 8. Germline V lookup: CDR1 ENHRY, CDR2 SYGVKD. The chain's CDR3 is CATGTGALQETQYF. The CDR3 DNA follows: TGTGCCACCGGGACAGGAGCCCTCCAAGAGACCCAGTACTTC.

V gene TRBV7-9 combines with J gene TRBJ2-7; 7 bases line up with TRBD1. The CDR3 has 15 amino acids. The trim removed 1 base at V and 3 bases at J, leaving 6 bases unmatched. CDR1 and CDR2 (germline): SEHNR, FQNEAQ (reference sequence). The CDR3 coding sequence is TGTGCCAGCAGCTTAGGGGGACAGATTCTCTACGAGCAGTACTTC. The encoded protein is CASSLGGQILYEQYF.

The rearrangement uses TRBV29-1 and TRBJ2-7, with 7 nucleotides matching TRBD1. Germline CDR1 is SQVTM and CDR2 is ANQGSEA. The ends lost 5 bases at V and 0 bases at J; junction bases unmatched: 7. There are 14 residues in the CDR3. CDR3 coding DNA: TGCAGCGTTAACAGGGGAACTAGCTCCTACGAGCAGTACTTC. This encodes CSVNRGTSSYEQYF.

This clonotype has more than one count but fewer than ten. The CDR3, as DNA: TGTGCCAGCAGCTTAGCCGGGGCTAATATCCCGTCCGAGCAGTACTTC. Protein: CASSLAGANIPSEQYF. The rearrangement links TRBV11-2 to TRBJ2-7, with D perhaps TRBD1 or TRBD2 (5 bases each). Germline loops: CDR1 SGHAT, CDR2 FQNNGV. The CDR3 consists of 16 residues. V shed 1 base and J shed 6 bases, with 19 bases lying between them.

This clonotype has just a few counts. This rearrangement joins TRBV29-1 to TRBJ1-1; 8 positions match TRBD1. CDR3 length equals 13 residues. Germline V lookup: CDR1 SQVTM, CDR2 ANQGSEA. The ends lost 4 bases at V and 3 bases at J; junction bases unmatched: 4. Written as DNA, the CDR3 is TGCAGCGTTGCGCAGGGGGCGGACACTGAAGCTTTCTTT. The encoded protein is CSVAQGADTEAFF.

A few counts support this clonotype. V is TRBV11-2 and J is TRBJ1-6; D gene unclear. Germline values: CDR1 SGHAT, CDR2 FQNNGV. V was cut by 0 bases and J by 10 bases, with 7 bases left in between. The CDR3 length is 13 residues. The chain's CDR3 is CASSLDRGSPLHF. CDR3 DNA sequence: TGTGCCAGCAGCTTAGATCGAGGATCACCCCTCCACTTT.

The V and J genes are TRBV5-1 and TRBJ2-5; 10 bases are shared with TRBD1. This CDR3 is built from 15 residues. With V trimmed by 4 bases and J by 3 bases, 6 bases remained unmatched. CDR1 and CDR2 from the germline V gene are SGHRS and YFSETQ. The CDR3: CASSPRDRGKETQYF. In nucleotides, the CDR3 is TGCGCCAGCAGCCCCCGGGACAGGGGTAAAGAGACCCAGTACTTC.

By share, this clonotype ranks as medium-sized. This chain joins TRBV24-1 and TRBJ1-6; no clear D. Trimming took off 3 bases at V and 10 bases at J, with 12 bases between the two ends. The CDR3 length is 14 residues. In germline, CDR1 is KGHDR, CDR2 SFDVKD. As DNA, the CDR3 is TGTGCCACCAGTGATCTAGAACCTGGGTCACCCCTCCACTTT. Amino acid sequence: CATSDLEPGSPLHF.

This clonotype was observed a handful of times. The CDR3 DNA is TGTGCCAGCAGCCTCCGAGTTGGATCACCCCTCCACTTT. Amino acids: CASSLRVGSPLHF. The chain combines TRBV12-3 or TRBV12-4 with TRBJ1-6; no firm D call. V was cut by 6 bases and J by 10 bases, with 13 bases left in between. This CDR3 comprises 13 residues.

This clonotype has only a few counts. The chain carries TRBV20-1 and TRBJ2-7; TRBD1 aligns across 9 bases. The V and J ends lost 5 bases and 1 base, in that order; junction bases with no gene match: 3. Germline CDR1 and CDR2: DFQATT and SNEGSKA (reference sequence). CDR3 size: 13 residues. DNA of the CDR3: TGCAGTGCTGGGACAGGGAGGTCCTACGAGCAGTACTTC. Translated: CSAGTGRSYEQYF.

This clonotype was counted only a few times. V is TRBV2 and J is TRBJ1-1; D possibly corresponds to TRBD1 (6 bases). Per germline, CDR1 SNHLY and CDR2 FYNNEI. V was pared by 8 bases and J by 5 bases, with 18 bases between. The CDR3 is made up of 14 amino acids. CDR3 DNA sequence: TGTGCCAGCCGACAGGACCGGTACGAGACTGAAGCTTTCTTT. Its protein is CASRQDRYETEAFF.

CDR3 sequence reads: CASSSTRFVGELFF. In nucleotides, the CDR3 is TGTGCCAGCAGCTCCACTAGGTTCGTCGGGGAGCTGTTTTTT. The chain links TRBV11-2 to TRBJ2-2; a possible D gene is TRBD2 (5 bases). CDR1 is SGHAT and CDR2 is FQNNGV in the germline V gene. The CDR3 runs 14 residues. Trimming took off 4 bases at V and 7 bases at J, with 13 bases between the two ends.

Only a few counts were recorded for this clonotype. V is TRBV2 and J is TRBJ2-5; D is tentatively TRBD1 or TRBD2 (5 bases each). Germline assignment: CDR1 SNHLY and CDR2 FYNNEI. The length of the CDR3 is 15 residues. Trimming cost V 7 bases and J 4 bases, with 19 bases left between them. The CDR3: CASILRQGPRETQYF. The CDR3 region has the DNA TGTGCCAGCATCCTTAGGCAGGGACCGCGAGAGACCCAGTACTTC.

This clonotype was seen a few times. The chain joins TRBV11-2 to TRBJ2-5; 9 bases agree with TRBD2. The CDR3 is made up of 16 amino acids. After removal of 1 base from V and 4 bases from J, the junction contained 7 bases not matched to a gene. Germline-derived CDR1 and CDR2 are SGHAT and FQNNGV. This chain's CDR3 is CASSLGRLAGRETQYF. Here the CDR3 DNA reads TGTGCCAGCAGCTTAGGGCGGCTAGCGGGGAGAGAGACCCAGTACTTC. Together with reference TRBV11-2 and TRBJ2-5, the CDR3 gives the full variable domain: EAGVAQSPRYKIIEKRQSVAFWCNPISGHATLYWYQQILGQGPKLLIQFQNNGVVDDSQLPKDRFSAERLKGVDSTLKIQPAKLEDSAVYLCASSLGRLAGRETQYFGPGTRLLVL.